These T cell receptor beta chains were read from a single sample in a study of T cells after yellow fever vaccination. One entry per CDR3 protein results from TCRdb running MiXCR on the 5' RACE reads. Of a few hundred thousand distinct CDR3 sequences detected, roughly 4% appear once; the ten largest clones hold 20% to 30%. Sequences were derived from PBMCs, sampled 5 days after the yellow fever booster vaccination. These TCRs come from a man younger than 35 who received the YFV17D yellow fever vaccine. The CDR3 runs from the conserved cysteine through the conserved F or W. Each record gives: D gene, J gene, clone size, V gene, CDR3 protein, CDR3 DNA. The D gene is left open where the match is weak. The size field is filled for only some rows; it gives once, few, many or a size class.

>-|TRBJ2-5|few|TRBV7-6
CASSLVGNTQETQYF
TGTGCCAGCAGCTTAGTGGGCAACACCCAAGAGACCCAGTACTTC
>-|TRBJ1-2|many|TRBV18
CASSPSKVGYTF
TGTGCCAGCTCACCGTCGAAGGTCGGCTACACCTTC
>-|TRBJ2-2|-|TRBV27
CASIANTGELFF
TGTGCCAGCATCGCGAACACCGGGGAGCTGTTTTTT
>TRBD2|TRBJ2-2|-|TRBV7-2
CASSLASAGAGELFF
TGTGCCAGCAGCTTAGCTTCGGCGGGGGCCGGGGAGCTGTTTTTT
>-|TRBJ2-5|few|TRBV29-1
CSVEGGQETQYF
TGCAGCGTTGAGGGGGGCCAAGAGACCCAGTACTTC
>-|TRBJ2-2|-|TRBV7-9
CASRRANTGELFF
TGTGCCAGCCGCAGGGCGAACACCGGGGAGCTGTTTTTT
>-|TRBJ2-5|few|TRBV24-1
CATSEGGLQETQYF
TGTGCCACCAGTGAAGGAGGTCTCCAAGAGACCCAGTACTTC
>-|TRBJ1-1|few|TRBV20-1
CSARPRAGRGNTEAFF
TGCAGTGCTAGACCTCGGGCGGGACGGGGGAACACTGAAGCTTTCTTT
>TRBD1|TRBJ2-5|many|TRBV19
CASSASPFGADRETQYF
TGTGCCAGTAGTGCCTCTCCCTTTGGCGCGGACAGGGAGACCCAGTACTTC
>-|TRBJ2-3|few|TRBV10-3
CAISLGLHTDTQYF
TGTGCCATCAGTTTGGGACTTCACACAGATACGCAGTATTTT
>TRBD2|TRBJ2-1|few|TRBV3-1
CASSQTLGGLGEQFF
TGTGCCAGCAGCCAAACCCTCGGGGGACTAGGTGAGCAGTTCTTC
>TRBD1|TRBJ2-3|few|TRBV28
CASRTGGAGDTQYF
TGTGCCAGCCGCACAGGGGGCGCGGGAGATACGCAGTATTTT
>-|TRBJ2-3|many|TRBV5-1
CASSFGEGTDTQYF
TGCGCCAGCAGCTTTGGGGAGGGCACAGATACGCAGTATTTT
>-|TRBJ2-2|many|TRBV4-3
CASSRAGGANTGELFF
TGCGCCAGCAGCCGAGCTGGAGGAGCGAACACCGGGGAGCTGTTTTTT
>-|TRBJ1-5|few|TRBV2
CASRAPISNQPQHF
TGTGCCAGCAGGGCCCCAATTAGCAATCAGCCCCAGCATTTT
>TRBD1|TRBJ1-5|-|TRBV19
CASSPISGGAQPQHF
TGTGCCAGTAGCCCAATATCAGGGGGTGCCCAGCCCCAGCATTTT
>-|TRBJ1-4|many|TRBV4-3
CASAPAATNEKLFF
TGCGCCAGCGCCCCAGCGGCAACTAATGAAAAACTGTTTTTT
>TRBD1|TRBJ1-5|-|TRBV7-2
CASSSSGTGEFQPQHF
TGTGCCAGCAGCTCCTCCGGGACAGGGGAATTCCAGCCCCAGCATTTT
>-|TRBJ2-3|few|TRBV7-9
CASSVYGHDTQYF
TGTGCCAGCAGCGTCTACGGGCACGATACGCAGTATTTT
>-|TRBJ2-7|few|TRBV4-3
CASSQDYLLGEQYF
TGCGCCAGCAGCCAAGATTACCTTTTGGGCGAGCAGTACTTC
>-|TRBJ2-2|many|TRBV28
CASSFFNPPPGELFF
TGTGCCAGCAGTTTTTTTAACCCCCCTCCCGGGGAGCTGTTTTTT
>-|TRBJ1-2|-|TRBV4-3
CASSQDPGGFAGYTF
TGCGCCAGCAGCCAAGACCCCGGTGGGTTCGCTGGCTACACCTTC
>TRBD2|TRBJ2-3|-|TRBV19
CASSISRTSITQYF
TGTGCCAGTAGTATATCACGGACTAGCATTACGCAGTATTTT
>TRBD1|TRBJ1-2|few|TRBV5-4
CASSLAGTGNFFDGYTF
TGTGCCAGCAGCTTGGCCGGGACAGGGAATTTTTTTGATGGCTACACCTTC
>-|TRBJ1-5|many|TRBV6-5
CASSWRPNQPQHF
TGTGCCAGCAGTTGGAGGCCGAATCAGCCCCAGCATTTT
>TRBD1|TRBJ2-2|-|TRBV18
CASSRDSANTGELFF
TGTGCCAGCTCCCGGGACAGCGCGAACACCGGGGAGCTGTTTTTT
>-|TRBJ2-2|-|TRBV30
CAWSVAMGIMNTGELFF
TGTGCCTGGAGTGTAGCCATGGGTATTATGAACACCGGGGAGCTGTTTTTT
>-|TRBJ1-5|-|TRBV20-1
CSARDRQAFNQPKHF
TGCAGTGCTAGAGATCGACAGGCCTTCAATCAGCCCAAGCATTTT
>TRBD2|TRBJ2-3|few|TRBV7-2
CASCIAGSSDTQYF
TGTGCCAGCTGCATAGCGGGGTCGTCAGATACGCAGTATTTT
>TRBD1|TRBJ1-2|many|TRBV27
CASSPGQGFVYGYTF
TGTGCCAGCAGCCCAGGACAGGGCTTCGTCTATGGCTACACCTTC
>TRBD1|TRBJ1-2|many|TRBV7-2
CASSRGTAQDYGYTF
TGTGCCAGCAGCCGAGGGACAGCGCAGGATTATGGCTACACCTTC
>-|TRBJ1-2|few|TRBV5-1
CASRLDRSLLNYGYTF
TGCGCCAGCAGGTTGGACAGAAGCTTGCTAAACTATGGCTACACCTTC
>-|TRBJ1-2|few|TRBV7-2
CASSTTGFSSGYTF
TGTGCCAGCAGCACCACAGGGTTTTCGTCTGGCTACACCTTC
>-|TRBJ2-6|few|TRBV5-1
CASTRGAAGANVLTF
TGCGCCAGCACCAGGGGGGCAGCCGGGGCCAACGTCCTGACTTTC
>TRBD1|TRBJ1-2|few|TRBV27
CASSSGTEPLVYGYTF
TGTGCCAGCAGTTCGGGGACAGAACCATTAGTGTATGGCTACACCTTC
>TRBD2|TRBJ2-3|many|TRBV7-2
CASSPIALAGVADTQYF
TGTGCCAGCAGCCCCATCGCCCTAGCGGGGGTCGCAGATACGCAGTATTTT
>TRBD2|TRBJ2-5|-|TRBV12-3/TRBV12-4
CASTLSGGQETQYF
TGTGCCAGCACCCTATCGGGGGGACAAGAGACCCAGTACTTC
>-|TRBJ2-3|-|TRBV7-3
CASSQTRDTQYF
TGTGCCAGCAGCCAGACACGGGATACGCAGTATTTT
>TRBD1|TRBJ1-2|-|TRBV15
CATSNVGQGSNYGYTF
TGTGCCACCAGCAATGTCGGACAGGGATCCAACTATGGCTACACCTTC
>TRBD2|TRBJ2-7|many|TRBV20-1
CSALQTSGAYEQYF
TGCAGTGCTCTTCAGACTAGCGGGGCCTACGAGCAGTACTTC
>-|TRBJ1-4|few|TRBV7-2
CASSAGGLNEKLFF
TGTGCCAGCAGCGCGGGGGGACTTAATGAAAAACTGTTTTTT
>-|TRBJ1-6|few|TRBV3-1
CASSPRGSNSPLHF
TGTGCCAGCAGCCCCCGGGGGAGCAATTCACCCCTCCACTTT
>-|TRBJ2-2|-|TRBV6-2/TRBV6-3
CASTRPGVSNTGELFF
TGTGCCAGCACCCGCCCGGGGGTCTCGAACACCGGGGAGCTGTTTTTT
>-|TRBJ1-4|many|TRBV4-1
CASSLRGGGSEKLFF
TGCGCCAGCAGCCTCAGAGGGGGAGGTAGCGAAAAACTGTTTTTT
>TRBD2|TRBJ2-2|few|TRBV4-3
CASSQDWNPGLASGTNTGELFF
TGCGCCAGCAGCCAAGATTGGAACCCGGGACTAGCGTCCGGCACGAACACCGGGGAGCTGTTTTTT
>-|TRBJ2-1|many|TRBV24-1
CATQTGYNEQFF
TGTGCCACTCAGACAGGCTACAATGAGCAGTTCTTC
>TRBD2|TRBJ2-1|-|TRBV28
CASTSGGGYNEQFF
TGTGCCAGCACCTCCGGGGGGGGGTACAATGAGCAGTTCTTC
>-|TRBJ1-4|few|TRBV18
CASSQEVQGEKLFF
TGTGCCAGCTCGCAGGAGGTCCAGGGCGAAAAACTGTTTTTT
>-|TRBJ1-2|few|TRBV9
CASSADGGGYTF
TGTGCCAGCAGCGCCGACGGGGGTGGCTACACCTTC
>TRBD2|TRBJ2-1|few|TRBV7-6
CASSVLLAGGPQFF
TGTGCCAGCAGCGTCCTACTAGCGGGGGGGCCACAGTTCTTC
>TRBD1|TRBJ2-3|-|TRBV4-1
CASSQDMGQRTDTQYF
TGCGCCAGCAGCCAAGATATGGGACAGCGCACAGATACGCAGTATTTT
>-|TRBJ1-1|-|TRBV7-2
CASSTVGWNTEAFF
TGTGCCAGCAGCACAGTGGGGTGGAACACTGAAGCTTTCTTT
>TRBD2|TRBJ2-3|many|TRBV20-1
CSAVAGGVEDTQYF
TGCAGTGCCGTAGCGGGGGGGGTCGAAGATACGCAGTATTTT
>TRBD1|TRBJ1-3|-|TRBV11-2
CASSLDRTGATGNTIYF
TGTGCCAGCAGCTTAGATCGAACAGGGGCCACTGGAAACACCATATATTTT